The 26 T cell receptor beta chains below were found in one sample sequenced in a study of vaccination and CD4 T cells after COVID-19. The time point is: late sampling 161 to 241 days after vaccination in three convalescent patients. Treatment noted: 10-day PBMC culture with coronavirus spike peptide pools or control peptides (ViraFEST assay). These receptors have no known antigen. Cultured CD4+ T-cell DNA underwent Oncomine TCR Beta short-read sequencing. TCRdb itself ran the PCR reads through MiXCR, one entry per CDR3 protein. The data hold roughly 18,000 distinct CDR3 sequences, with around 50% observed a single time. The material was CD4+ T cells from blood, cultured in vitro, obtained about 7 months after SARS-CoV-2 vaccination. These receptor sequences come from a human donor who had recovered from COVID-19.

The CDR3 coding sequence is TGTGCCAGCAGCTTAGCTAGCGGGGTTTACAATGAGCAGTTCTTC. The encoded protein is CASSLASGVYNEQFF. The chain couples TRBV7-2 to TRBJ2-1; 8 nucleotides match TRBD2. The J segment lost 4 bases and the V segment lost 0 bases, leaving 2 bases of the junction unmatched. The CDR3 is made up of 15 amino acids. Germline assignment: CDR1 SGHTA and CDR2 FQGNSA.

The genes are TRBV5-4 and TRBJ1-2, with D perhaps matching TRBD1 (5 bases). CDR3 length: 17 amino acids. Trimming pared 3 bases from V and 0 bases from J, leaving 18 bases between. Germline CDR1 SGHNT, CDR2 YYREEE (reference sequence). CDR3 residues: CASSSRTGLKANYGYTF. The CDR3, as DNA: TGTGCCAGCAGCTCGAGAACAGGACTGAAAGCTAACTATGGCTACACCTTC.

The chain recombines TRBV6-1 with TRBJ2-7; D could derive from TRBD1 or TRBD2 (5 bases each). Per the germline V gene, CDR1 is MNHNS and CDR2 is SASEGT. Trimming took 5 bases from V and 0 from J, leaving 14 bases between them. This CDR3 region has 15 residues. CDR3 protein: CASSRRVGPSYEQYF. For the CDR3, the DNA is TGTGCCAGCAGTCGCAGGGTGGGACCCTCCTACGAGCAGTACTTC.

J is TRBJ1-1 and V is TRBV7-3, with 9 bases lining up with TRBD1. The V segment lost 5 bases and the J segment 1 base; nucleotides outside the gene matches: 5. The CDR3 sequence is 15 residues long. Germline loops: CDR1 SGHTA, CDR2 FQGTGA. CDR3 protein: CASSPHRGRNTEAFF. The CDR3 DNA is TGTGCCAGCAGCCCCCACAGGGGGCGGAACACTGAAGCTTTCTTT.

This clonotype has a handful of counts. The chain joins TRBV7-3 to TRBJ2-5; 9 bases line up with TRBD1. J was trimmed by 0 bases and V by 5 bases; bases with no gene match: 10. Germline V gene sequence: CDR1 SGHTA, CDR2 FQGTGA. CDR3 length: 17 residues. This CDR3 is CASSPGQGITYQETQYF. The DNA of the CDR3 is TGTGCCAGCAGCCCGGGACAGGGAATCACTTACCAAGAGACCCAGTACTTC. Supplemented by reference TRBV7-3 and TRBJ2-5, the full variable domain reads GAGVSQTPSNKVTEKGKYVELRCDPISGHTALYWYRQSLGQGPEFLIYFQGTGAADDSGLPNDRFFAVRPEGSVSTLKIQRTERGDSAVYLCASSPGQGITYQETQYFGPGTRLLVL.

The V call is TRBV6-1, the J call TRBJ2-7; D call uncertain. V shed 10 bases and J shed 1 base, with 17 bases lying between them. The CDR3 runs to 14 residues. Germline CDR1 reads MNHNS; CDR2 reads SASEGT. CDR3 sequence (DNA): TGTGCCACCCGTGTTTCCGTGGTTTCCTACGAGCAGTACTTC. Protein: CATRVSVVSYEQYF.

The rearrangement links TRBV2 to TRBJ2-7; no clear D gene. Trimming shortened V by 7 bases and J by 0 bases, and 19 bases separated the two germline ends. The CDR3 is made up of 16 amino acids. CDR1 and CDR2 from the germline V gene are SNHLY and FYNNEI. This CDR3 reads CASTTPRWSPSYEQYF. CDR3 nucleotides: TGTGCCAGCACTACCCCCCGGTGGTCGCCCTCCTACGAGCAGTACTTC.

The V and J genes are TRBV2 and TRBJ2-2, with D possibly matching TRBD2 (6 bases). The CDR3 totals 14 residues. Trimming left V 1 base short and J 7 bases short, with 10 bases between. CDR1 SNHLY and CDR2 FYNNEI come from the germline V gene. CDR3 sequence reads: CASSEGGTFGELFF. CDR3 coding DNA: TGTGCCAGCAGTGAAGGGGGGACTTTCGGGGAGCTGTTTTTT.

This chain joins TRBV27 and TRBJ2-6; the D gene is possibly TRBD1 (6 bases). V was trimmed by 10 bases and J by 0 bases, leaving 16 bases between them. The CDR3 length is 16 residues. The germline V gene encodes CDR1 MNHEY and CDR2 SMNVEV (reference sequence). CDR3: CATRDKFRSGANVLTF. CDR3 sequence (DNA): TGTGCCACCCGGGACAAATTCCGCTCTGGGGCCAACGTCCTGACTTTC.

The V call is TRBV20-1, the J call TRBJ2-7; 7 bases are shared with TRBD1. The CDR3 totals 14 residues. V shed 6 bases and J 3 bases; nucleotides not matched to a gene: 11. Per the germline V gene, CDR1 is DFQATT and CDR2 is SNEGSKA (reference sequence). This chain's CDR3 is CSAWDSASGYEQYF. CDR3 bases: TGCAGTGCCTGGGACAGCGCTTCCGGCTACGAGCAGTACTTC.

The chain uses TRBV5-4 and TRBJ2-1, with D unresolved. CDR3 length: 13 amino acids. Trimming shortened V by 4 bases and J by 5 bases, and 10 bases separated the two germline ends. Germline loops: CDR1 SGHNT, CDR2 YYREEE (reference sequence). The CDR3 DNA reads TGTGCCAGCAGCCCCGCGGTCCACAATGAGCAGTTCTTC. The encoded protein is CASSPAVHNEQFF.

This clonotype was recorded a few times. The rearrangement links TRBV15 to TRBJ2-2, with D perhaps matching TRBD1 (5 bases). Deletions cut 3 bases from V and 6 bases from J, with 17 bases between. The CDR3 is 16 amino acids. Looked up from germline, CDR1 is LNHNV and CDR2 is YYDKDF (reference sequence). DNA of the CDR3: TGTGCCACCAGCAGGGACAATGTAGGCAGCTCCGGGGAGCTGTTTTTT. Amino acids: CATSRDNVGSSGELFF.

The chain couples TRBV10-2 to TRBJ1-5; possibly TRBD1 for D (6 bases). Germline V gene lookup returns CDR1 WSHSY and CDR2 SAAADI. V was trimmed by 6 bases and J by 8 bases, leaving 14 bases between them. The CDR3 runs to 13 residues. CDR3 loop: CASRPRGWEPQHF. CDR3 in DNA: TGCGCCAGCAGGCCCAGGGGTTGGGAGCCCCAGCATTTT.

This chain connects TRBV24-1 to TRBJ2-3; TRBD2 matches 7 bases. Trimming cost V 4 bases and J 3 bases; bases outside gene matches: 6. Germline values: CDR1 KGHDR, CDR2 SFDVKD. The CDR3 runs to 15 residues. The CDR3 protein is CATSDPGGPTDTQYF. The DNA for the CDR3 is TGTGCCACCAGTGACCCGGGGGGTCCAACAGATACGCAGTATTTT.

By frequency in the sample, this clonotype is medium-sized. The J gene is TRBJ2-5, the V gene TRBV7-2, with D unclear. V was trimmed by 5 bases and J by 1 base, leaving 11 bases between them. The CDR3 covers 14 residues. Germline V gene lookup returns CDR1 SGHTA and CDR2 FQGNSA. CDR3 residues: CASSPRTTQETQYF. The CDR3 DNA follows: TGTGCCAGCAGCCCACGGACCACCCAAGAGACCCAGTACTTC. The full variable domain, with the rest looked up from reference TRBV7-2 and TRBJ2-5, is GAGVSQSPSNKVTEKGKDVELRCDPISGHTALYWYRQSLGQGLEFLIYFQGNSAPDKSGLPSDRFSAERTGGSVSTLTIQRTQQEDSAVYLCASSPRTTQETQYFGPGTRLLVL.

The rearrangement joins TRBV29-1 to TRBJ1-2; D is perhaps TRBD1 (6 bases). The length of the CDR3 is 17 residues. The germline gives CDR1 SQVTM, CDR2 ANQGSEA. V was clipped by 6 bases and J by 7 bases, with 30 bases between them. The DNA for the CDR3 is TGCAGCGTGGGGGCACCTCTTGGACGTTTCACTTGGGCTGGCTACACCTTC. Translated: CSVGAPLGRFTWAGYTF.

This clonotype has only a few counts. The chain recombines TRBV12-3 or TRBV12-4 with TRBJ2-7; D tentatively reads TRBD1 or TRBD2 (5 bases each). The CDR3 runs to 13 residues. V was shortened by 4 bases and J by 6 bases, with 13 bases between the two germline ends. The CDR3 spells CASSSDGGPEQYF. The CDR3 nucleotides read TGTGCCAGCAGTTCCGATGGGGGTCCCGAGCAGTACTTC.

The V and J genes are TRBV7-9 and TRBJ1-1; D is perhaps TRBD1 (5 bases). Trimming shortened V by 5 bases and J by 2 bases, and 15 bases separated the two germline ends. CDR1 SEHNR and CDR2 FQNEAQ come from the germline V gene (reference sequence). The CDR3 has 15 amino acids. This CDR3 reads CASSPNQGGNTEAFF. CDR3 DNA sequence: TGTGCCAGCAGCCCAAATCAGGGAGGTAACACTGAAGCTTTCTTT.

This clonotype was seen a few times. The rearrangement uses TRBV6-1 and TRBJ1-6, with D hard to call. The CDR3 length is 14 residues. Germline V gene sequence: CDR1 MNHNS, CDR2 SASEGT. Between the trimmed V and J ends, which lost 3 bases and 7 bases, there was a span of 10 bases. This CDR3 reads CASSEEPGNSPLHF. The CDR3 nucleotides read TGTGCCAGCAGTGAGGAACCGGGGAATTCACCCCTCCACTTT.

This clonotype was seen a handful of times. The chain has TRBV2 and TRBJ1-6; possible D gene TRBD1, 6 bases. Germline assignment: CDR1 SNHLY and CDR2 FYNNEI. CDR3 length equals 13 residues. The V end was cut by 3 bases, the J end by 9 bases, with 9 bases between. The CDR3 DNA reads as TGTGCCAGCAGTGACAGGGGTCGTTCACCCCTCCACTTT. Protein: CASSDRGRSPLHF.

This sequence joins TRBV25-1 and TRBJ2-5; D is uncertain. Looked up from germline, CDR1 is MGHDK and CDR2 is SYGVNS. Trimming left V 3 bases short and J 7 bases short, with 3 bases between. The CDR3 runs to 10 residues. Written as DNA, the CDR3 is TGTGCCAGCAGTGACGGGACCCAGTACTTC. This translates into CASSDGTQYF. Based on the CDR3 plus reference TRBV25-1 and TRBJ2-5, the full variable domain is EADIYQTPRYLVIGTGKKITLECSQTMGHDKMYWYQQDPGMELHLIHYSYGVNSTEKGDLSSESTVSRIRTEHFPLTLESARPSHTSQYLCASSDGTQYFGPGTRLLVL.

This chain uses TRBV11-3 with TRBJ2-5; 8 bases agree with TRBD1. J gave up 4 bases and V 2 bases, and 15 bases lay outside the gene matches. This CDR3 contains 18 residues. Germline V lookup: CDR1 SGHNT, CDR2 YENEEA. CDR3 region: CASSLFAGGPGRGETQYF. In DNA, the CDR3 is TGTGCCAGCAGCTTATTCGCAGGGGGCCCCGGGCGGGGAGAGACCCAGTACTTC.

This rearrangement joins TRBV20-1 to TRBJ1-2; D perhaps matches TRBD1 (5 bases). The germline CDR1 and CDR2 sequences are DFQATT and SNEGSKA (reference sequence). The CDR3 is 15 residues long. The V end lost 0 bases, the J end lost 2 bases, and 13 bases lay between the germline ends. CDR3 in amino acids: CSARDLAGLNYGYTF. The CDR3 nucleotides read TGCAGTGCTAGAGATCTCGCAGGGTTAAACTATGGCTACACCTTC.

This chain uses TRBV4-3 with TRBJ2-5; TRBD2 is a possible D gene (7 bases). Per germline, CDR1 LGHNA and CDR2 YSLEER. This CDR3 spans 15 amino acids. With 0 bases removed from V and 1 base from J, the gap between germline ends came to 9 bases. The CDR3 DNA reads TGCGCCAGCAGCCAAGAGGGGGGGGCCCAAGAGACCCAGTACTTC. Protein: CASSQEGGAQETQYF.

This clonotype has more than one count but fewer than ten. The V gene is TRBV6-1, the J gene TRBJ1-5; tentatively, D is TRBD1 (5 bases). This CDR3 has 16 amino acids. In germline, CDR1 is MNHNS, CDR2 SASEGT. Trimming took 10 bases from V and 0 from J, leaving 19 bases between them. The CDR3 here is CATKQDGYYSNQPQHF. CDR3 sequence (DNA): TGTGCCACCAAACAGGACGGCTATTATAGCAATCAGCCCCAGCATTTT.

In its sample, this clonotype was seen a few times. The CDR3 DNA sequence: TGTGCCAGCGGAACGACAGGGGGCCGTACCTACGAGCAGTACTTC. Its translation is CASGTTGGRTYEQYF. The V call is TRBV7-9, the J call TRBJ2-7; TRBD1 matches at 10 bases. Germline V CDR1 and CDR2: SEHNR, FQNEAQ (reference sequence). This CDR3 comprises 15 residues. Losses at the gene ends were 8 bases for V and 2 bases for J; bases not matched to a gene: 9.